Following are 14 T cell receptor beta chains from one sample sequenced in a study of control samples from healthy donors and cancer patients. Method: immunoSEQ multiplex PCR; TCRdb's copy keeps in-frame clones and lacks some. This repertoire shows about 21,000 clones, around four fifths found once; its top ten account for approximately 23%. The source material was PBMCs. Receptor source: a man aged 55-75 years with colorectal cancer.

The rearrangement links TRBV27 to TRBJ1-5; unclear D gene. V lost 2 bases and J 2 bases, leaving 16 bases between the germline ends. The CDR3 length is 17 residues. Looked up from germline, CDR1 is MNHEY and CDR2 is SMNVEV (reference sequence). The CDR3 protein is CASSLIGPRLGNQPQHF. The CDR3 DNA sequence: TGTGCCAGCAGTTTAATTGGTCCGCGACTGGGCAATCAGCCCCAGCATTTT.

The chain uses TRBV2 and TRBJ2-1; D not certain. Germline CDR1 is SNHLY and CDR2 is FYNNEI. V lost 4 bases, J lost 5 bases, and 3 bases lay in between. The CDR3 has 11 amino acids. CDR3 sequence reads: CASSGDNEQFF. CDR3 bases: TGTGCCAGCAGTGGGGACAATGAGCAGTTCTTC.

There are a few counts of this clone. The chain links TRBV19 to TRBJ1-1; 7 bases agree with TRBD1. The CDR3 covers 14 residues. CDR1 is LNHDA and CDR2 is SQIVND in the germline V gene (reference sequence). Trimming took 7 bases from V and 1 from J; bases not matched to a gene: 6. The CDR3 reads CASTSDRPNTEAFF. The DNA of the CDR3 is TGTGCCAGTACCTCGGACAGGCCGAACACTGAAGCTTTCTTT.

This clone has only one observation. This chain connects TRBV5-1 to TRBJ1-6; no firm D call. The CDR3 consists of 11 residues. Looked up from germline, CDR1 is SGHRS and CDR2 is YFSETQ. V was shortened by 5 bases and J by 5 bases, with 2 bases between the two germline ends. This CDR3 reads CASRDNSPLHF. Written as DNA, the CDR3 is TGCGCCAGCAGGGATAATTCACCCCTCCACTTT.

The V call is TRBV24-1, the J call TRBJ2-1, with 8 bases that match TRBD1. CDR1 and CDR2 (germline): KGHDR, SFDVKD. This CDR3 region has 16 residues. V lost 10 bases to trimming and J lost 8 bases; unmatched junction nucleotides: 18. DNA of the CDR3: TGTGCCACATCCCTCGAGGGCAGGGGGCCGGGGGATGAGCAGTTCTTC. This encodes CATSLEGRGPGDEQFF.

V usage is TRBV27 and J usage is TRBJ1-2, with 10 bases matching TRBD1. This CDR3 has 19 residues. The J segment lost 3 bases and the V segment lost 7 bases, leaving 20 bases of the junction unmatched. Germline V gene lookup returns CDR1 MNHEY and CDR2 SMNVEV (reference sequence). The CDR3 DNA sequence: TGTGCCAGCAAGGGCTTGTCCGGGACAGGGGTAGATTATTACTATGGCTACACCTTC. Amino acids: CASKGLSGTGVDYYYGYTF.

The genes are TRBV2 and TRBJ1-3; 9 nucleotides align to TRBD1. The CDR3 consists of 15 residues. Germline lookup yields CDR1 SNHLY and CDR2 FYNNEI. Germline trimming cut 4 bases from V and 2 bases from J; bases unmatched to any gene: 3. The CDR3 DNA reads as TGTGCCAGCAGTGCTCGGGACAGGGCTGGAAACACCATATATTTT. Translating gives CASSARDRAGNTIYF.

This clone has just a few counts. The chain couples TRBV7-9 to TRBJ2-5; no clear D. With 5 bases removed from V and 5 bases from J, the gap between germline ends came to 12 bases. This CDR3 has 13 amino acids. CDR1 is SEHNR and CDR2 is FQNEAQ in the germline V gene (reference sequence). The CDR3 DNA sequence: TGTGCCAGCAGCCCCGGAGAAAGGGAGACCCAGTACTTC. As protein: CASSPGERETQYF.

With respect to this clone: Other DNA sequences in the same sample also yield this CDR3. The rearrangement uses TRBV5-4 and TRBJ2-3; 8 bases line up with TRBD2. The J segment lost 2 bases and the V segment lost 0 bases, leaving 5 bases of the junction unmatched. The CDR3 is 16 residues long. Germline CDR1 is SGHNT and CDR2 is YYREEE (reference sequence). The CDR3 region is CASSLGSGGPTDTQYF. In DNA form, the CDR3 reads TGTGCCAGCAGCTTGGGGAGCGGGGGCCCCACAGATACGCAGTATTTT.

The chain carries TRBV9 and TRBJ1-6; TRBD1 matches 9 bases. V was clipped by 4 bases and J by 7 bases; unmatched bases: 9. Germline assignment: CDR1 SGDLS and CDR2 YYNGEE. This CDR3 has 16 residues. The CDR3 region is CASSLAGTGLNSPLHF. The CDR3 nucleotides read TGTGCCAGCAGCCTCGCAGGGACAGGGCTGAATTCACCCCTCCACTTT.

V is TRBV19 and J is TRBJ1-5; 7 bases agree with TRBD1. The CDR3 runs to 15 residues. V shed 6 bases, J shed 7 bases, and the junction held 12 bases outside the gene matches. Germline CDR1 is LNHDA and CDR2 is SQIVND (reference sequence). CDR3 sequence reads: CASRTMGDSRQPQHF. In DNA form, the CDR3 reads TGTGCCAGTAGAACAATGGGGGACAGCCGGCAGCCCCAGCATTTT.

The table lists this clone with a few counts. V is TRBV7-9 and J is TRBJ2-7; 11 bases line up with TRBD1. V dropped 1 base and J dropped 4; count of bases not matched to a gene: 3. The CDR3 is 15 amino acids. In germline, CDR1 is SEHNR, CDR2 FQNEAQ (reference sequence). CDR3 sequence (DNA): TGTGCCAGCAGCTTAGGCGGACAGGGGGCTTACGAGCAGTACTTC. It specifies CASSLGGQGAYEQYF. The entire variable domain, with the rest obtained from reference TRBV7-9 and TRBJ2-7, is as follows: DTGVSQNPRHKITKRGQNVTFRCDPISEHNRLYWYRQTLGQGPEFLTYFQNEAQLEKSRLLSDRFSAERPKGSFSTLEIQRTEQGDSAMYLCASSLGGQGAYEQYFGPGTRLTVT.

Within the sample, this clone is medium-sized. The V gene is TRBV6-6, the J gene TRBJ2-7; maybe TRBD1 (5 bases). Germline assignment: CDR1 MNHNY and CDR2 SVGAGI (reference sequence). The CDR3 contains 15 residues. Trimming left V 5 bases short and J 0 bases short, with 14 bases between. CDR3 in amino acids: CASSQPGSSSYEQYF. CDR3 bases: TGTGCCAGCAGTCAACCAGGGTCTAGCTCCTACGAGCAGTACTTC.

This rearrangement joins TRBV30 to TRBJ2-7, with a tentative D call TRBD2 (5 bases). V was cut by 3 bases and J by 0 bases, with 12 bases left in between. This CDR3 is built from 14 residues. The germline V gene has CDR1 GTSNPN and CDR2 SVGIG (reference sequence). Written as DNA, the CDR3 is TGTGCCTGGAGACCCACGCGGGCCTCCTACGAGCAGTACTTC. This encodes CAWRPTRASYEQYF.